The clone carrying this TCR beta chain was counted many times. Its antigen remains unknown. Libraries from sorted cells each used some 1 million CD4+ or CD8+ T cells. This sample was included in a study of neurological immune-mediated disorders. Per the germline V gene, CDR1 is SGHRS and CDR2 is YFSETQ. The CDR3 covers 13 residues. Trimming pared 3 bases from V and 9 bases from J, leaving 13 bases between. Study-level results: When repertoires were grouped phylogenetically, those of 18 of 34 multiple sclerosis patients fell into one related-CDR3 cluster, a possible signature.

Over 170 million TCR-beta sequences from 15-18 subjects came out of each sequencing run. TCRdb fed the 5' RACE reads into MiXCR, producing one record per CDR3 protein. The table shows roughly 60,000 distinct CDR3 sequences, with more than 3% occurring only once. The gene calls are TRBV5-1 and TRBJ2-4; TRBD2 is a possible D gene (6 bases). Sequences were obtained from CD4+ T cells from blood. This TCR was recovered from a woman in her forties with multiple sclerosis. CDR3 in DNA: TGCGCCAGCAGCTCGTCCCCCGGGAGCATTCAGTACTTC. It encodes CASSSSPGSIQYF.